Listed here is a single TCR beta chain. As yet, its antigen is unknown. This entry comes from a study of beta chain features in type 1 diabetes. Regarding the study as a whole: Sampled from patients, naive, central memory and Treg TCRB repertoires appeared more similar than those sampled from healthy donors.

This CDR3 is 15 amino acids long. Germline V gives CDR1 SEHNR, CDR2 FQNEAQ (reference sequence). Deletions cut 4 bases from V and 9 bases from J, with 22 bases between. Isolated RNA was reverse transcribed in full, so expressed TCRB transcripts were sequenced. The protocol was immunoSEQ multiplex PCR, while the TCRdb copy is restricted to in-frame clones and leaves out a portion. Found here are about 230,000 clones, about 9.3% of them singletons; the top ten hold approximately 0.03%. The specimen sequenced was naive CD4+ T cells from blood. The sequence was collected from a woman aged 18-29 years in good health. J is TRBJ2-7 and V is TRBV7-9; D might be TRBD2 (6 bases). The CDR3 protein is CASSSTGSEARGQYF. The CDR3 nucleotides read TGTGCCAGCAGCTCCACCGGGAGTGAAGCACGAGGGCAGTACTTC.